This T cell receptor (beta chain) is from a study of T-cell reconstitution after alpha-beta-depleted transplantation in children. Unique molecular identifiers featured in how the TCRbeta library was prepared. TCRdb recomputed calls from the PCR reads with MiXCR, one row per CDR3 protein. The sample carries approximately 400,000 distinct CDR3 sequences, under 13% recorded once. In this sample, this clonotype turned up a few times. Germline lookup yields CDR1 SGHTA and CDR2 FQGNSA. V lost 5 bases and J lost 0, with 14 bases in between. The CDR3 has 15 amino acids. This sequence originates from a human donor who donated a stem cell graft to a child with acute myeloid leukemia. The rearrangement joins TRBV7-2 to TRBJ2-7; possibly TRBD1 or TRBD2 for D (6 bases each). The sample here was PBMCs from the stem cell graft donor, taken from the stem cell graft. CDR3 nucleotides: TGTGCCAGCAGCCCCGGGGGCAGATCCTCCTACGAGCAGTACTTC. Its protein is CASSPGGRSSYEQYF.